The clone carrying this T cell receptor beta chain was detected many times. Its antigen is not known. Thyroid ultrasound, orbital computed tomography, clinical symptoms, and serum thyroxine and TRAb underpinned diagnoses. The V gene end was trimmed by 6 bases and the J gene end by 10 bases; junction bases not matched to a gene: 13. The CDR3 is 14 amino acids. These data belong to a study of T cells in Graves' hyperthyroidism and ophthalmopathy. Broader study findings: Within blood appeared most thyroid clonotypes that had expanded above 0.001.

Regions amplified from RNA transcripts were the TCR beta CDR3 regions. The HTBI primer set drove a first-round RT-PCR of the TCR CDR3. In TCRdb, the multiplex PCR reads were re-called with MiXCR into one record per CDR3 protein. The sample consists of over 500,000 distinct CDR3 sequences, about 46% of them appearing once. J is TRBJ1-1 and V is TRBV12-3 or TRBV12-4; TRBD1 agrees at 8 bases. Sequenced material: peripheral blood or thyroid tissue (not recorded which). The source of this sequence is an adult woman with Graves' disease, either hyperthyroidism or ophthalmopathy (not recorded which). CDR3 region: CASRKRGQGARAFF. The CDR3 DNA follows: TGTGCCAGCAGGAAGAGGGGGCAGGGGGCGCGAGCTTTCTTT.